The text below deals with one TCR beta chain. Its antigen is unidentified. V shed 3 bases and J shed 2 bases, with 19 bases lying between them. CDR1 is GTSNPN, CDR2 SVGIG, per germline (reference sequence). CDR3 length: 16 residues. Prior autoimmune disease or systemic immunosuppression barred patients. This sample was included in a study of OX40 agonist ivuxolimab in advanced cancers. Study-level results: Relative to CD4+, CD8+ T cells held more expanded clones on average.

Using immunoSEQ multiplex PCR, the repertoire was profiled, and TCRdb retains in-frame clones only, with some absent. The sample records roughly 50,000 clones, around 80% being singletons. The TCR was taken from an adult with an advanced solid tumor such as melanoma, head and neck, liver or kidney cancer. The chain carries TRBV30 and TRBJ2-5; a weak D match, TRBD1 (7 bases). Sequenced material: CD4+ or CD8+ T cells sorted from blood, taken in a trial of the OX40 agonist ivuxolimab. CDR3 in amino acids: CAWSQKGAGTQETQYF. The CDR3 DNA follows: TGTGCCTGGAGCCAAAAGGGGGCCGGGACTCAAGAGACCCAGTACTTC.